Presented here are 9 T cell receptor beta chains from one specimen sequenced in a study of cytomegalovirus exposure and HLA in healthy donors. This PCR relied on a set of 60 Vbeta primers and 13 Jbeta primers. Sequenced by immunoSEQ multiplex PCR; TCRdb stores in-frame clones only, minus some. In the table there are over 150,000 clones, about four fifths of which are singletons. Sequencing input: PBMCs. Receptors originate from a man aged 30 to 45 in good health and CMV-seropositive.

There are a few counts of this clone. V usage is TRBV6-6 and J usage is TRBJ1-5; no clear D gene. There are 13 residues in the CDR3. Trimming cost V 7 bases and J 1 base, with 8 bases left between them. Germline V CDR1 and CDR2: MNHNY, SVGAGI (reference sequence). The CDR3 loop reads CASTPGSNQPQHF. The CDR3 DNA reads as TGTGCCAGCACCCCCGGGAGCAATCAGCCCCAGCATTTT.

V gene TRBV27 combines with J gene TRBJ1-6; D gene unclear. Trimming took 0 bases from V and 7 from J, leaving 13 bases between them. CDR1 is MNHEY, CDR2 SMNVEV, per germline (reference sequence). CDR3 length equals 16 residues. CDR3 in DNA: TGTGCCAGCAGTTTATCAGGCAGGAACTCAAATTCACCCCTCCACTTT. Protein product: CASSLSGRNSNSPLHF.

The chain recombines TRBV2 with TRBJ1-1; TRBD1 matches at 8 bases. The germline V gene has CDR1 SNHLY and CDR2 FYNNEI. CDR3 length: 12 residues. V dropped 6 bases and J dropped 9; count of bases not matched to a gene: 6. For the CDR3, the DNA is TGTGCCAGCAGATCAGGGGGCTGGAAAGCTTTCTTT. This gives the protein CASRSGGWKAFF.

The chain links TRBV2 to TRBJ1-2, with 12 bases identical to TRBD1. The CDR3 is 13 residues long. V trimming: 6 bases; J trimming: 8 bases; junction bases outside the gene matches: 4. Germline CDR1 SNHLY, CDR2 FYNNEI. This chain's CDR3 is CASRTGTGGGYTF. The CDR3 region has the DNA TGTGCCAGCAGAACCGGGACAGGGGGCGGCTACACCTTC.

The chain uses TRBV7-9 and TRBJ2-3, with D perhaps matching TRBD2 (5 bases). Deletions cut 4 bases from V and 0 bases from J, with 5 bases between. Germline values: CDR1 SEHNR, CDR2 FQNEAQ (reference sequence). The CDR3 has 13 residues. The CDR3: CASSWTSTDTQYF. CDR3 nucleotide sequence: TGTGCCAGCAGCTGGACTAGCACAGATACGCAGTATTTT. The whole variable domain, filled in from reference TRBV7-9 and TRBJ2-3, reads DTGVSQNPRHKITKRGQNVTFRCDPISEHNRLYWYRQTLGQGPEFLTYFQNEAQLEKSRLLSDRFSAERPKGSFSTLEIQRTEQGDSAMYLCASSWTSTDTQYFGPGTRLTVL.

The chain carries TRBV5-1 and TRBJ1-2; D ambiguous. Germline V CDR1 and CDR2: SGHRS, YFSETQ. Trimming took off 6 bases at V and 4 bases at J, with 16 bases between the two ends. The CDR3 is made up of 14 amino acids. The DNA of the CDR3 is TGCGCCAGCAACCCAAACAGCTTCACCTATGGCTACACCTTC. Amino acid sequence: CASNPNSFTYGYTF.

This clone was recorded only once. The chain recombines TRBV4-3 with TRBJ2-3; 11 bases align to TRBD2. V was clipped by 2 bases and J by 4 bases; unmatched bases: 8. Germline lookup yields CDR1 LGHNA and CDR2 YSLEER. This CDR3 is built from 17 residues. In DNA, the CDR3 is TGCGCCAGCAGCCAACTAGGACTAGCGGGTGTTTCAGATACGCAGTATTTT. Residues: CASSQLGLAGVSDTQYF.

V usage is TRBV5-1 and J usage is TRBJ1-2, with 9 bases lining up with TRBD1. CDR1 SGHRS and CDR2 YFSETQ come from the germline V gene. V trimming: 5 bases; J trimming: 8 bases; junction bases outside the gene matches: 13. The CDR3 runs 15 residues. The CDR3 loop is CASRYRGQGPLGYTF. The CDR3 region has the DNA TGCGCCAGCAGATACCGGGGACAGGGTCCTTTAGGCTACACCTTC.

This chain uses TRBV10-2 with TRBJ1-4, with D perhaps TRBD1 (5 bases). V lost 0 bases and J lost 8, with 13 bases in between. This CDR3 comprises 15 residues. Germline assignment: CDR1 WSHSY and CDR2 SAAADI. This CDR3 is CASSESKGVGEKLFF. CDR3 DNA: TGCGCCAGCAGTGAGTCGAAAGGGGTCGGAGAAAAACTGTTTTTT.